One and the same sample provided the 22 T cell receptor beta chains below, sequenced in a study of T-cell reconstitution after alpha-beta-depleted transplantation in children. Unique molecular identifiers tagged the TCRbeta library. TCRdb fed the PCR reads into MiXCR, producing one record per CDR3 protein. The table includes about 510,000 distinct CDR3 sequences, 11% detected once. The input for sequencing was PBMCs, mostly from graft donor cells, taken 180 days after TCRalphabeta/CD19-depleted stem cell transplant. These receptors were collected from a female patient aged 2-9 years who had a stem cell transplant for aplastic anemia, so the T cells may come from the graft donor.

The chain joins TRBV6-1 to TRBJ2-1, with 11 positions matching TRBD2. Germline V CDR1 and CDR2: MNHNS, SASEGT. The CDR3 extends over 16 amino acids. Trimming removed 2 bases from V and 4 bases from J; junction bases left unmatched: 4. In DNA, the CDR3 is TGTGCCAGCAGTGAAACTAGCGGGAGTTGGTACAATGAGCAGTTCTTC. Translating gives CASSETSGSWYNEQFF.

This clonotype was seen more than once but under ten times. The chain employs TRBV5-1 and TRBJ2-3; 8 nucleotides match TRBD2. This CDR3 has 14 residues. The V segment lost 3 bases and the J segment 4 bases; nucleotides outside the gene matches: 4. From germline, CDR1 is SGHRS and CDR2 YFSETQ. The chain's CDR3 is CASSYGTRADTQYF. The CDR3 DNA reads as TGCGCCAGCAGCTACGGGACTAGGGCAGATACGCAGTATTTT.

This clonotype has more than one count but fewer than ten. The rearrangement uses TRBV11-2 and TRBJ1-1; 8 positions agree with TRBD1. This CDR3 contains 18 residues. After removal of 4 bases from V and 3 bases from J, the junction contained 16 bases not matched to a gene. Germline assignment: CDR1 SGHAT and CDR2 FQNNGV. CDR3 nucleotides: TGTGCCAGCAGCTCCGGCGACAGGGGCTATATTAAAGACACTGAAGCTTTCTTT. It specifies CASSSGDRGYIKDTEAFF. Looking up the rest from reference TRBV11-2 and TRBJ1-1 gives the full variable domain: EAGVAQSPRYKIIEKRQSVAFWCNPISGHATLYWYQQILGQGPKLLIQFQNNGVVDDSQLPKDRFSAERLKGVDSTLKIQPAKLEDSAVYLCASSSGDRGYIKDTEAFFGQGTRLTVV.

This clonotype was seen only a few times. This chain connects TRBV30 to TRBJ2-1, with D maybe TRBD1 (7 bases). Trimming took 4 bases from V and 10 from J, leaving 14 bases between them. The germline CDR1 and CDR2 sequences are GTSNPN and SVGIG (reference sequence). The CDR3 contains 12 residues. The DNA of the CDR3 is TGTGCCTGGATGGAGGGGGCCAGGGAGCAGTTCTTC. This translates into CAWMEGAREQFF.

This clonotype came up a few times. The V and J genes are TRBV12-3 or TRBV12-4 and TRBJ1-3, with D uncertain. CDR3 length equals 14 residues. Trimming left V 7 bases short and J 2 bases short, with 12 bases between. The CDR3 sequence is CASTPRNAGNTIYF. The CDR3 region has the DNA TGTGCCAGCACCCCTCGGAATGCTGGAAACACCATATATTTT.

Ten or more counts support this clonotype. This chain uses TRBV5-1 with TRBJ1-2, with D hard to call. The germline V gene encodes CDR1 SGHRS and CDR2 YFSETQ. This CDR3 has 13 amino acids. The ends were cut back, 3 bases at V and 4 bases at J, with 10 bases in the middle. CDR3 region: CASSSRESYGYTF. The CDR3 DNA reads TGCGCCAGCAGCTCGCGGGAGTCCTATGGCTACACCTTC.

In this sample, this clonotype turned up a few times. The chain links TRBV7-3 to TRBJ1-1; D call uncertain. The CDR3 sequence is 14 residues long. CDR1 is SGHTA and CDR2 is FQGTGA in the germline V gene. Trimming removed 0 bases from V and 6 bases from J, with 11 bases in between. The CDR3 spells CASSLTATAAEAFF. CDR3 nucleotide sequence: TGTGCCAGCAGCTTAACGGCCACGGCCGCTGAAGCTTTCTTT.

This clonotype was counted ten times or more. The V and J genes are TRBV28 and TRBJ2-7, with 8 bases fitting TRBD2. The V gene's germline CDR1 is MDHEN and CDR2 SYDVKM. V shed 5 bases, J shed 6 bases, and the junction held 6 bases outside the gene matches. The CDR3 runs to 13 residues. This CDR3 is CASSAGTSSEQYF. The CDR3, as DNA: TGTGCCAGCAGTGCCGGGACTAGTTCCGAGCAGTACTTC.

This clonotype has just a few counts. The chain uses TRBV4-3 and TRBJ1-1; a weak D match, TRBD1 (6 bases). The CDR3 spans 18 residues. Trimming cost V 0 bases and J 1 base, with 18 bases left between them. Germline-derived CDR1 and CDR2 are LGHNA and YSLEER. CDR3 region: CASSQDRAGTTRNTEAFF. DNA of the CDR3: TGCGCCAGCAGCCAAGACAGGGCCGGGACAACCAGGAACACTGAAGCTTTCTTT.

This clonotype has just a few counts. The chain combines TRBV5-1 with TRBJ2-1, with D possibly matching TRBD2 (6 bases). The germline V gene has CDR1 SGHRS and CDR2 YFSETQ. This CDR3 has 13 residues. The V end lost 4 bases, the J end lost 8 bases, and 13 bases lay between the germline ends. The CDR3 DNA is TGCGCCAGCAGCAACGGGAGTCCGGATGAGCAGTTCTTC. It translates to CASSNGSPDEQFF. The variable domain in full, completed from reference TRBV5-1 and TRBJ2-1, reads KAGVTQTPRYLIKTRGQQVTLSCSPISGHRSVSWYQQTPGQGLQFLFEYFSETQRNKGNFPGRFSGRQFSNSRSEMNVSTLELGDSALYLCASSNGSPDEQFFGPGTRLTVL.

V usage is TRBV20-1 and J usage is TRBJ2-3, with 7 bases fitting TRBD1. This CDR3 spans 15 amino acids. The germline CDR1 and CDR2 sequences are DFQATT and SNEGSKA (reference sequence). The ends lost 3 bases at V and 2 bases at J; junction bases unmatched: 8. The CDR3 nucleotides are TGCAGTGCTAGGCGGACAGGAATGCCCACAGATACGCAGTATTTT. Protein product: CSARRTGMPTDTQYF.

In regard to this clonotype: A junction boundary mismatches the germline segment, possibly from a read error. V gene TRBV28 combines with J gene TRBJ2-7; 14 nucleotides line up with TRBD2. Germline assignment: CDR1 MDHEN and CDR2 SYDVKM. This CDR3 is 12 amino acids long. CDR3 region: CASGGLAGDKNF. The CDR3 DNA sequence: TGTGCCAGCGGGGGACTAGCGGGAGATAAGAACTTC. The whole variable domain, remainder taken from reference TRBV28 and TRBJ2-7, is DVKVTQSSRYLVKRTGEKVFLECVQDMDHENMFWYRQDPGLGLRLIYFSYDVKMKEKGDIPEGYSVSREKKERFSLILESASTNQTSMYLCASGGLAGDKNFGPGTRLTVT.

V gene TRBV6-2 or TRBV6-3 combines with J gene TRBJ2-5; no firm D call. V lost 2 bases to trimming and J lost 6 bases, with 22 bases between them. CDR1 and CDR2 (germline): MNHEY, SVGEGT. The CDR3 length is 17 residues. Written as DNA, the CDR3 is TGTGCCAGCAGTTACCAGAATGGACCGGCCCCCTCGAAGACCCAGTACTTC. This encodes CASSYQNGPAPSKTQYF.

As concerns this clonotype: The junction shows a germline mismatch at one end, possibly a read error. The chain joins TRBV12-3 or TRBV12-4 to TRBJ2-7; TRBD2 matches 11 bases. The CDR3 spans 14 residues. This CDR3 reads CATSLAGGYYEQYF. CDR3 bases: TGTGCCACCAGTCTAGCGGGGGGATACTACGAGCAGTACTTC.

This clonotype occurred a few times. This chain joins TRBV4-2 and TRBJ2-7, with TRBD1 matching 8 bases. CDR1 is LGHNA and CDR2 is YNFKEQ in the germline V gene. V lost 4 bases to trimming and J lost 3 bases; unmatched junction nucleotides: 11. The CDR3 length is 16 residues. CDR3 nucleotide sequence: TGTGCCAGCAGCCGCCCCCCGGGACAGGCCGACTACGAGCAGTACTTC. Translation: CASSRPPGQADYEQYF.

In its sample, this clonotype was seen a few times. V gene TRBV29-1 combines with J gene TRBJ2-1, with 8 nucleotides matching TRBD1. The V and J ends lost 7 bases and 3 bases, in that order; junction bases with no gene match: 11. The CDR3 runs 15 residues. Germline V gene lookup returns CDR1 SQVTM and CDR2 ANQGSEA. This CDR3 reads CSGLSQGANYNEQFF. The CDR3 region has the DNA TGCAGCGGACTATCTCAGGGGGCAAACTACAATGAGCAGTTCTTC.

This clonotype was seen a few times. This rearrangement joins TRBV20-1 to TRBJ2-7, with D unclear. Per germline, CDR1 DFQATT and CDR2 SNEGSKA (reference sequence). V lost 0 bases to trimming and J lost 1 base, with 16 bases between them. CDR3 length: 16 residues. CDR3 in DNA: TGCAGTGCTAGAGATGGTTCCCGGACGAGATCCTACGAGCAGTACTTC. Its translation is CSARDGSRTRSYEQYF.

This clonotype was detected only a few times. The chain couples TRBV6-2 or TRBV6-3 to TRBJ2-5; 10 bases align to TRBD2. This CDR3 is built from 20 residues. The germline gives CDR1 MNHEY, CDR2 SVGEGT. V shed 7 bases, J shed 2 bases, and the junction held 22 bases outside the gene matches. CDR3 sequence reads: CASIPSGPGLAGADQETQYF. In DNA form, the CDR3 reads TGTGCCAGCATTCCTTCCGGCCCAGGGCTAGCGGGAGCCGATCAAGAGACCCAGTACTTC.

The rearrangement joins TRBV28 to TRBJ1-4; 7 nucleotides match TRBD1. Germline CDR1 and CDR2: MDHEN and SYDVKM. The CDR3 is 18 residues long. Germline trimming cut 2 bases from V and 7 bases from J; bases unmatched to any gene: 16. The CDR3 DNA reads TGTGCCAGCAGTTTAGATTTAAAGTTGAGGGGGCGAGGTGAAAAACTGTTTTTT. As protein: CASSLDLKLRGRGEKLFF. Full variable domain (missing parts from reference TRBV28 and TRBJ1-4): DVKVTQSSRYLVKRTGEKVFLECVQDMDHENMFWYRQDPGLGLRLIYFSYDVKMKEKGDIPEGYSVSREKKERFSLILESASTNQTSMYLCASSLDLKLRGRGEKLFFGSGTQLSVL.

The J gene is TRBJ2-7, the V gene TRBV28, with TRBD1 as a possible D gene (6 bases). Germline values: CDR1 MDHEN, CDR2 SYDVKM. V dropped 4 bases and J dropped 3 bases, with 22 bases sitting between them. The CDR3 has 17 residues. This chain's CDR3 is CASSSQGGQPRLYEQYV. In DNA, the CDR3 is TGTGCCAGCAGTTCCCAAGGCGGACAGCCAAGGCTCTACGAGCAGTACGTC.

This clonotype was observed a handful of times. V gene TRBV20-1 combines with J gene TRBJ2-1; D might be TRBD2 (5 bases). The CDR3 covers 15 residues. CDR1 is DFQATT, CDR2 SNEGSKA, per germline (reference sequence). The V gene lost 6 bases and the J gene lost 9 bases, with 24 bases spanning the gap. CDR3 coding DNA: TGCAGTGCCAGACCCACCACACTAGTGTTTAGTGAGCAGTTCTTC. Protein: CSARPTTLVFSEQFF.

This clonotype was seen ten or more times. The CDR3 here is CASSPAPTVSYNEQFF. The CDR3 nucleotides are TGTGCCAGCAGTCCAGCTCCGACCGTCTCCTACAATGAGCAGTTCTTC. V and J are TRBV12-3 or TRBV12-4 and TRBJ2-1; D unresolved. This CDR3 spans 16 amino acids. Between the trimmed V and J ends, which lost 5 bases and 0 bases, there was a span of 14 bases.